This T cell receptor (beta chain) was sequenced during a study of shared clonotypes between healthy human individuals. In regard to this clone: What it binds is not known.

General observations from the study: The study found lower generation probabilities in non-shared clonotypes than in those shared by all four donors. When naive CD4 clonotypes were compared across a few donors, about 4.8% were shared.

The study ran the assay at deep level. Some clones are missing from TCRdb's copy, which holds only in-frame ones; the method was immunoSEQ multiplex PCR. The repertoire holds hundreds of thousands of clones, with less than 96% as singletons. Trimming pared 3 bases from V and 3 bases from J, leaving 12 bases between. Germline V gives CDR1 KGHSH, CDR2 LQKENI. This CDR3 has 14 residues. Division of CD4+ cells produced a CD45RA+ naive subset and a CD45RA-negative memory subset. The material sequenced was naive CD4+ T cells sorted from blood. Subset: CD45RA+ positively selected. The TCR comes from a woman aged 25-40 years in good health. The V gene is TRBV18, the J gene TRBJ2-7, with D possibly matching TRBD1 (6 bases). The CDR3 spells CASSPNREGYEQYF. The CDR3 DNA sequence: TGTGCCAGCTCACCGAACAGGGAAGGCTACGAGCAGTACTTC.